This TCR beta chain was identified in a study of blood T cell repertoires in COVID-19. Looking at the study overall: Sites in the United States, Italy and Spain provided acute and convalescent COVID-19 samples. Sample material is recorded as cDNA or gDNA derived from T cells, B-cell-depleted T cells, or PBMCs.

The method was immunoSEQ multiplex PCR; TCRdb's version includes in-frame clones alone and lacks a portion of them. The table shows about 340,000 clones, with 65% to 90% occurring only once. The CDR3 is 14 residues long. Losses at the gene ends were 6 bases for V and 5 bases for J; bases not matched to a gene: 7. Germline assignment: CDR1 SGHDN and CDR2 FVKESK. Self-reported history from a screening survey and questionnaire set each donor's cohort. The clonotype was recovered from a woman between 35 and 50 years old with acute COVID-19. This chain uses TRBV14 with TRBJ2-5; 9 nucleotides agree with TRBD1. Sequenced input: PBMCs or T cells enriched from blood (not recorded which). This CDR3 reads CASSLDRGRETQYF. In DNA form, the CDR3 reads TGTGCCAGCAGTCTGGACAGGGGCAGGGAGACCCAGTACTTC.